A single sample is the source of the 25 T cell receptor beta chains below, sequenced in a study of T cells in narcolepsy. Sequencing used immunoSEQ multiplex PCR; TCRdb keeps in-frame clones, though not all of them. The sample comprises approximately 31,000 clones, about 77% of which are singletons, and 1.2% rests with the top ten. Material: CD45RA- memory CD4+ T cells from PBMCs. These receptors were collected from a human donor with narcolepsy.

The chain joins TRBV9 to TRBJ2-3; D gene ambiguous. Trimming stripped 0 bases from V and 2 bases from J, with 10 bases between. In germline, CDR1 is SGDLS, CDR2 YYNGEE. The CDR3 runs to 15 residues. The CDR3 sequence: CASSVVAQNTDTQYF. In nucleotides, the CDR3 is TGTGCCAGCAGCGTAGTAGCACAAAACACAGATACGCAGTATTTT.

This clone occurred once. The chain links TRBV19 to TRBJ1-5; D is unclear. The CDR3 is made up of 17 amino acids. V lost 0 bases and J 2 bases, leaving 14 bases between the germline ends. The germline V gene has CDR1 LNHDA and CDR2 SQIVND (reference sequence). The CDR3 region has the DNA TGTGCCAGTAGTATAGATCTCGATAGCCGGGGCAATCAGCCCCAGCATTTT. Translated, it gives CASSIDLDSRGNQPQHF.

The chain combines TRBV5-6 with TRBJ1-4; D ambiguous. CDR1 SGHDT and CDR2 YYEEEE come from the germline V gene. The V gene lost 0 bases and the J gene lost 7 bases, with 13 bases spanning the gap. The CDR3 has 15 residues. The CDR3 bases are TGTGCCAGCAGCTTGGGAGCGGGAGGCTTTGAAAAACTGTTTTTT. Protein: CASSLGAGGFEKLFF.

This clone was counted a single time. This rearrangement joins TRBV21-1 to TRBJ2-7; TRBD1 is taken as the D call from the table, unchecked against the DNA. TRBV21-1 is a pseudogene locus. This CDR3 contains 14 residues. The CDR3 reads CASSKVSQGPEQYF. The CDR3 DNA sequence: TGTGCCAGCAGCAAAGTGAGTCAGGGCCCCGAGCAGTACTTC.

The chain employs TRBV6-5 and TRBJ1-3; perhaps TRBD1 as D (6 bases). The CDR3 spans 14 residues. V was shortened by 6 bases and J by 6 bases, with 15 bases between the two germline ends. The V gene's germline CDR1 is MNHEY and CDR2 SVGAGI. The CDR3 is CASSRGGDTNTIYF. The CDR3 DNA follows: TGTGCCAGCAGCAGAGGGGGAGACACAAACACCATATATTTT.

The chain is built from TRBV6-6 and TRBJ1-1; 7 bases match TRBD1. Germline trimming cut 6 bases from V and 5 bases from J; bases unmatched to any gene: 9. Germline V gene lookup returns CDR1 MNHNY and CDR2 SVGAGI (reference sequence). The CDR3 extends over 14 amino acids. This chain's CDR3 is CASSRGTRGTEAFF. CDR3 DNA: TGTGCCAGCAGCAGGGGGACCAGAGGGACTGAAGCTTTCTTT.

Remarks on this clone: The same CDR3 is also encoded by other DNA sequences in this sample. The chain recombines TRBV9 with TRBJ2-5; D might be TRBD2 (5 bases). The CDR3 runs to 14 residues. Germline-derived CDR1 and CDR2 are SGDLS and YYNGEE. The germline V and J ends were trimmed by 0 bases and 2 bases, with 8 bases remaining between them. The CDR3 coding sequence is TGTGCCAGCAGCGTAGGCGGGCCTCAAGAGACCCAGTACTTC. It codes for CASSVGGPQETQYF.

The chain couples TRBV2 to TRBJ1-1, with 9 bases lining up with TRBD1. Germline-derived CDR1 and CDR2 are SNHLY and FYNNEI. The CDR3 is made up of 14 amino acids. After removal of 5 bases from V and 4 bases from J, the junction contained 5 bases not matched to a gene. The CDR3 sequence: CASSQRTGATEAFF. CDR3 in DNA: TGTGCCAGCAGTCAACGGACAGGGGCCACTGAAGCTTTCTTT.

This chain joins TRBV5-4 and TRBJ1-2; TRBD1 might be the D (6 bases). V dropped 4 bases and J dropped 13 bases, with 23 bases sitting between them. CDR1 SGHNT and CDR2 YYREEE come from the germline V gene (reference sequence). This CDR3 has 14 amino acids. CDR3 DNA: TGTGCCAGCAGCGTGGCGGCGCAGGGGCCCCCTCTCACCTTC. Its translation is CASSVAAQGPPLTF.

The rearrangement links TRBV2 to TRBJ2-1; 11 bases map to TRBD2. Germline values: CDR1 SNHLY, CDR2 FYNNEI. The ends lost 7 bases at V and 9 bases at J; junction bases unmatched: 8. This CDR3 is 14 amino acids long. CDR3 residues: CASTVVAGGTEQFF. In DNA form, the CDR3 reads TGTGCCAGCACGGTTGTAGCGGGAGGGACTGAGCAGTTCTTC.

The chain uses TRBV7-9 and TRBJ2-5; 10 nucleotides match TRBD2. Germline CDR1 and CDR2: SEHNR and FQNEAQ (reference sequence). V was pared by 8 bases and J by 5 bases, with 14 bases of the junction left unmatched. The CDR3 sequence is 16 residues long. CDR3 in amino acids: CASRLGEREGLETQYF. In DNA form, the CDR3 reads TGTGCCAGCCGCCTCGGGGAGCGGGAGGGCCTTGAGACCCAGTACTTC.

This chain links TRBV7-8 with TRBJ2-3; D may be TRBD2 (6 bases). The CDR3 sequence is 14 residues long. Trimming took off 5 bases at V and 3 bases at J, with 12 bases between the two ends. Germline V gene data show CDR1 as SGHVS and CDR2 as FQNEAQ. The CDR3 DNA is TGTGCCAGCAGCCCCGGAGGGAGTACAGATACGCAGTATTTT. It encodes CASSPGGSTDTQYF.

The genes are TRBV7-2 and TRBJ2-6; 8 bases fit TRBD1. Looked up from germline, CDR1 is SGHTA and CDR2 is FQGNSA. V lost 5 bases and J lost 8; bases outside the gene matches: 5. This CDR3 is built from 14 residues. The CDR3 coding sequence is TGTGCCAGCAGCATAAGACAGGGGACCAACGTCCTGACTTTC. Translated, it gives CASSIRQGTNVLTF.

CDR3 in DNA: TGTGCCAGCAGCTCCCGGCTTGGGGGTACGCAGTATTTT. It is translated as CASSSRLGGTQYF. The chain is built from TRBV11-2 and TRBJ2-3; the D gene could be TRBD1 or TRBD2 (5 bases each). The length of the CDR3 is 13 residues. Germline loops: CDR1 SGHAT, CDR2 FQNNGV. Trimming shortened V by 4 bases and J by 8 bases, and 13 bases separated the two germline ends.

J is TRBJ2-1 and V is TRBV21-1; no check of the table's D call, TRBD2, against the DNA was made. TRBV21-1 is a pseudogene segment. The CDR3 contains 16 residues. The CDR3 nucleotides are TGTGCCAGCAGCAAAACGGCGGGGATCTCCTACAATGAGCAGTTCTTC. It codes for CASSKTAGISYNEQFF.

V and J are TRBV5-5 and TRBJ1-1; possibly TRBD1 for D (5 bases). From germline, CDR1 is SGHKS and CDR2 YYEKEE (reference sequence). The CDR3 sequence is 13 residues long. V dropped 1 base and J dropped 1 base, with 5 bases sitting between them. The CDR3, as DNA: TGTGCCAGCAGCTTGCAGGGGAACACTGAAGCTTTCTTT. Translating it yields CASSLQGNTEAFF. The variable domain in full, with the rest retrieved from reference TRBV5-5 and TRBJ1-1, is DAGVTQSPTHLIKTRGQQVTLRCSPISGHKSVSWYQQVLGQGPQFIFQYYEKEERGRGNFPDRFSARQFPNYSSELNVNALLLGDSALYLCASSLQGNTEAFFGQGTRLTVV.

J is TRBJ2-1 and V is TRBV19; 10 nucleotides line up with TRBD2. CDR3 size: 17 residues. V shed 3 bases and J 6 bases; nucleotides not matched to a gene: 11. CDR1 LNHDA and CDR2 SQIVND come from the germline V gene (reference sequence). The DNA of the CDR3 is TGTGCCAGTAGTATGGTCCAAGCGGGGGGGTATCTCAATGAGCAGTTCTTC. This translates into CASSMVQAGGYLNEQFF. Variable domain in full (rest from reference TRBV19 and TRBJ2-1): DGGITQSPKYLFRKEGQNVTLSCEQNLNHDAMYWYRQDPGQGLRLIYYSQIVNDFQKGDIAEGYSVSREKKESFPLTVTSAQKNPTAFYLCASSMVQAGGYLNEQFFGPGTRLTVL.

This chain joins TRBV5-1 and TRBJ2-3, with TRBD1 identical over 11 bases. J lost 3 bases, V lost 4 bases, and 10 bases had no gene match. This CDR3 comprises 17 residues. Germline V CDR1 and CDR2: SGHRS, YFSETQ. CDR3 nucleotides: TGCGCCAGCAGCGGCGGACAGGGGGCGAGGGGTACAGATACGCAGTATTTT. Protein: CASSGGQGARGTDTQYF. Variable domain in full (rest from reference TRBV5-1 and TRBJ2-3): KAGVTQTPRYLIKTRGQQVTLSCSPISGHRSVSWYQQTPGQGLQFLFEYFSETQRNKGNFPGRFSGRQFSNSRSEMNVSTLELGDSALYLCASSGGQGARGTDTQYFGPGTRLTVL.

This chain joins TRBV19 and TRBJ1-2; D gene uncertain. This CDR3 comprises 13 residues. CDR1 is LNHDA and CDR2 is SQIVND in the germline V gene (reference sequence). V was pared by 7 bases and J by 7 bases, with 16 bases between. This CDR3 reads CASNRNRDSGYTF. The CDR3, as DNA: TGTGCCAGTAACCGTAACCGGGATAGTGGCTACACCTTC.

This chain links TRBV18 with TRBJ1-1; D uncertain. The germline CDR1 and CDR2 sequences are KGHSH and LQKENI. Trimming removed 4 bases from V and 1 base from J, with 16 bases in between. CDR3 length: 16 residues. The CDR3, as DNA: TGTGCCAGCTCACGAGTCGGCTCTTTGACGAACACTGAAGCTTTCTTT. Translating gives CASSRVGSLTNTEAFF.

The V gene is TRBV7-8, the J gene TRBJ1-1; 8 bases are a match to TRBD1. Germline values: CDR1 SGHVS, CDR2 FQNEAQ. V dropped 1 base and J dropped 5; count of bases not matched to a gene: 3. The CDR3 covers 14 residues. The CDR3 coding sequence is TGTGCCAGCAGCTTAGAACAGGGGGTTACTGAAGCTTTCTTT. Translating it yields CASSLEQGVTEAFF. The variable domain in full, with the rest retrieved from reference TRBV7-8 and TRBJ1-1, is GAGVSQSPRYKVAKRGQDVALRCDPISGHVSLFWYQQALGQGPEFLTYFQNEAQLDKSGLPSDRFFAERPEGSVSTLKIQRTQQEDSAVYLCASSLEQGVTEAFFGQGTRLTVV.

CDR3 in amino acids: CASSGGWDEQFF. The CDR3 bases are TGTGCCAGTAGCGGGGGATGGGATGAGCAGTTCTTC. The V and J genes are TRBV19 and TRBJ2-1; tentative D call: TRBD2 (6 bases). The CDR3 is 12 amino acids. The V end lost 6 bases, the J end lost 8 bases, and 11 bases lay between the germline ends. Germline lookup yields CDR1 LNHDA and CDR2 SQIVND (reference sequence).

The V gene is TRBV30, the J gene TRBJ1-5; the D is unclear. The CDR3 is made up of 15 amino acids. The germline V gene encodes CDR1 GTSNPN and CDR2 SVGIG (reference sequence). Trimming pared 0 bases from V and 4 bases from J, leaving 13 bases between. The CDR3 nucleotides read TGTGCCTGGAGTGTATCTCATCACCTTAATCAGCCCCAGCATTTT. Amino acids: CAWSVSHHLNQPQHF.

The gene calls are TRBV4-1 and TRBJ2-5, with 7 bases identical to TRBD2. The CDR3 has 15 residues. CDR1 and CDR2 from the germline V gene are MGHRA and YSYEKL. V lost 0 bases, J lost 7 bases, and 8 bases stayed unmatched. In nucleotides, the CDR3 is TGCGCCAGCAGCCAAGATGGGCGGGGGATGGGGACCCAGTACTTC. Translation: CASSQDGRGMGTQYF.

The chain is built from TRBV29-1 and TRBJ1-1; the D gene is possibly TRBD1 (6 bases). The CDR3 consists of 13 residues. The germline V and J ends were trimmed by 2 bases and 4 bases, with 11 bases remaining between them. The V gene's germline CDR1 is SQVTM and CDR2 ANQGSEA. The CDR3 sequence is CSVESRGGTEAFF. As DNA, the CDR3 is TGCAGCGTTGAATCCAGGGGAGGCACTGAAGCTTTCTTT.